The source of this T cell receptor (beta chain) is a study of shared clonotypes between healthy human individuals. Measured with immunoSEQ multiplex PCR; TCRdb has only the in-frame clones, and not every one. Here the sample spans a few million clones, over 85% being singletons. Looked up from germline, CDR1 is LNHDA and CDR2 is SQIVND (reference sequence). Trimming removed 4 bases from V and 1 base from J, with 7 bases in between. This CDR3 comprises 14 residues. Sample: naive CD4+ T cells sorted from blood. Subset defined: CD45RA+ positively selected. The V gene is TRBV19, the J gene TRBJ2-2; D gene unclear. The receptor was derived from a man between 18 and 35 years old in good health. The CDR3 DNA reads TGTGCCAGTAGTACGGACGGGAACACCGGGGAGCTGTTTTTT. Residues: CASSTDGNTGELFF.